This T cell receptor (beta chain) derives from a study of cytomegalovirus exposure and HLA in healthy donors. The wider study: The approximately 130 validation repertoires and the 666 first-cohort repertoires shared a platform, a later analysis reported.

To note about this clone: Its antigen is currently unknown.

Study findings and constraints: Most TCR sequences were uncommon, yet certain public TCRs appeared in many donors. A list of 150 to 200 TCR beta chains associated with cytomegalovirus was given.

Data came from immunoSEQ multiplex PCR; TCRdb stores just in-frame clones and leaves some out. The table has 200,000 to 250,000 clones, about 90% seen once. The CDR3 sequence is 16 residues long. Trimming stripped 4 bases from V and 0 bases from J, with 17 bases between. Per germline, CDR1 SGHRS and CDR2 YFSETQ. This chain uses TRBV5-1 with TRBJ2-7; perhaps TRBD2 as D (6 bases). The sequence came from a man younger than 35 in good health and CMV-seropositive. Sequencing used PBMCs. The CDR3 loop reads CASSRQGGGYSYEQYF. CDR3 nucleotide sequence: TGCGCCAGCAGCAGGCAGGGAGGCGGCTACTCCTACGAGCAGTACTTC.